This T cell receptor (beta chain) was obtained from a study of T cells in Graves' hyperthyroidism and ophthalmopathy. Broader study findings: A model of 13 V-J features distinguished ophthalmopathy from stable hyperthyroidism. Blood also showed most of the thyroid clonotypes that were expanded above 0.001.

What was amplified from RNA transcripts were TCR beta CDR3 regions. The primer set for the first-round RT-PCR of the TCR CDR3 was HTBI. TCRdb analysed the multiplex PCR reads with MiXCR anew, one entry per CDR3 protein. The sample lists roughly 710,000 distinct CDR3 sequences; over 35% were seen once. V was cut by 2 bases and J by 3 bases, with 8 bases left in between. The V gene's germline CDR1 is SGHKS and CDR2 YYEKEE (reference sequence). The length of the CDR3 is 14 residues. On this clonotype itself: The antigen remains unidentified.

Diagnosis rested on symptoms, serum thyroxine and TRAb, thyroid ultrasound, and orbital computed tomography. The PBMCs had their origin in roughly 9.4 ml of fresh peripheral blood. The TCR originated in a woman aged 40 to 55 with Graves' hyperthyroidism. The chain recombines TRBV5-5 with TRBJ2-2, with unresolved D. The specimen was blood. CDR3 protein: CASSFARHTGELFF. In DNA form, the CDR3 reads TGTGCCAGCAGCTTCGCCAGGCACACCGGGGAGCTGTTTTTT.